This TCR beta chain was observed in a study of control samples from healthy donors and cancer patients. The table came from immunoSEQ multiplex PCR; TCRdb's copy has only in-frame clones and leaves some out. This table holds about 69,000 clones, roughly 90% found once. There are 15 residues in the CDR3. Germline CDR1 reads LNHDA; CDR2 reads SQIVND (reference sequence). The ends lost 6 bases at V and 6 bases at J; junction bases unmatched: 11. This rearrangement joins TRBV19 to TRBJ2-1; 7 bases are a match to TRBD1. This receptor was taken from a man between 60 and 75 years old with lung cancer. Sequencing input: PBMCs. The CDR3, as DNA: TGTGCCAGTAGCCAGAGACAGGGATCTACCAATGAGCAGTTCTTC. Translating it yields CASSQRQGSTNEQFF.